The 19 T cell receptor beta chains given below trace back to one sample, sequenced in a study of T cell responses to AZD1222 COVID-19 vaccine. Only in-frame clones appear in the TCRdb table, and some are missing; sequencing was by immunoSEQ multiplex PCR. The data show around 100,000 clones, about 90% seen once. This specimen was peripheral blood, taken on day 0 of AZD1222 vaccination. These receptors originate from an adult in good health.

This sequence joins TRBV4-3 and TRBJ2-1; possibly TRBD1 or TRBD2 for D (6 bases each). The CDR3 is 15 amino acids. Germline CDR1 and CDR2: LGHNA and YSLEER. Trimming shortened V by 0 bases and J by 8 bases, and 14 bases separated the two germline ends. This chain's CDR3 is CASSQESGGGHEQFF. The CDR3 DNA reads TGCGCCAGCAGCCAAGAGTCCGGGGGCGGGCATGAGCAGTTCTTC.

V gene TRBV28 combines with J gene TRBJ1-2; the match to TRBD1 covers 9 bases. Trimming cost V 6 bases and J 4 bases; bases outside gene matches: 6. This CDR3 has 14 residues. Germline values: CDR1 MDHEN, CDR2 SYDVKM. The CDR3 protein is CASRPQTGGYGYTF. The DNA of the CDR3 is TGTGCCAGCAGACCGCAGACAGGGGGCTATGGCTACACCTTC.

The chain couples TRBV19 to TRBJ1-5, with 7 bases identical to TRBD1. V trimming: 5 bases; J trimming: 5 bases; junction bases outside the gene matches: 3. Looked up from germline, CDR1 is LNHDA and CDR2 is SQIVND (reference sequence). The CDR3 has 13 residues. Here the CDR3 reads CASSLQGYQPQHF. For the CDR3, the DNA is TGTGCCAGTAGTTTACAGGGGTATCAGCCCCAGCATTTT. The whole variable domain, remainder taken from reference TRBV19 and TRBJ1-5, is DGGITQSPKYLFRKEGQNVTLSCEQNLNHDAMYWYRQDPGQGLRLIYYSQIVNDFQKGDIAEGYSVSREKKESFPLTVTSAQKNPTAFYLCASSLQGYQPQHFGDGTRLSIL.

This chain connects TRBV6-4 to TRBJ2-2; either TRBD1 or TRBD2 may fit D (6 bases each). Trimming left V 4 bases short and J 8 bases short, with 11 bases between. This CDR3 has 13 amino acids. The germline gives CDR1 MRHNA, CDR2 SNTAGT. In DNA, the CDR3 is TGTGCCAGCAGTGGCGGGACACCGGGGGAGCTGTTTTTT. It translates to CASSGGTPGELFF.

This sequence joins TRBV6-5 and TRBJ1-4; 7 bases line up with TRBD1. The CDR3 contains 15 residues. Germline V CDR1 and CDR2: MNHEY, SVGAGI. V lost 6 bases and J lost 2; bases outside the gene matches: 6. The DNA of the CDR3 is TGTGCCAGCAGGAGGGGGCTGGCGACTAATGAAAAACTGTTTTTT. Translated, it gives CASRRGLATNEKLFF.

The chain carries TRBV7-6 and TRBJ2-1; the match to TRBD2 covers 9 bases. V lost 6 bases to trimming and J lost 7 bases; unmatched junction nucleotides: 7. Germline V lookup: CDR1 SGHVS, CDR2 FNYEAQ. This CDR3 is built from 14 residues. The CDR3 region has the DNA TGTGCCAGCAGTCCGGCGGGGGGGCGGAATGAGCAGTTCTTC. Its protein product is CASSPAGGRNEQFF.

The chain uses TRBV6-2 or TRBV6-3 and TRBJ2-3; D is ambiguous. The germline V and J ends were trimmed by 0 bases and 6 bases, with 10 bases remaining between them. The CDR3 has 14 residues. The V gene's germline CDR1 is MNHEY and CDR2 SVGEGT. The CDR3 DNA follows: TGTGCCAGCAGTTACTCGAAAACCAGCGATACGCAGTATTTT. It encodes CASSYSKTSDTQYF.

The rearrangement links TRBV2 to TRBJ1-1; unclear D gene. The CDR3 covers 18 residues. V lost 0 bases and J lost 4, with 21 bases in between. Germline lookup yields CDR1 SNHLY and CDR2 FYNNEI. The CDR3 loop reads CASSEALRLGRSGTEAFF. In nucleotides, the CDR3 is TGTGCCAGCAGTGAAGCGCTTCGATTGGGGAGGTCGGGCACTGAAGCTTTCTTT.

This clone was detected only once. The J gene is TRBJ1-5, the V gene TRBV29-1, with D perhaps TRBD1 (6 bases). The CDR3 runs 15 residues. V lost 6 bases and J lost 5, with 20 bases in between. CDR1 and CDR2 (germline): SQVTM, ANQGSEA. Here the CDR3 reads CSVAVWSGQDQPQHF. CDR3 bases: TGCAGCGTCGCCGTTTGGTCGGGACAAGATCAGCCCCAGCATTTT.

The chain has TRBV5-8 and TRBJ2-1; a possible D gene is TRBD1 (6 bases). Per germline, CDR1 SGHTS and CDR2 YDEGEE. Trimming took off 6 bases at V and 9 bases at J, with 19 bases between the two ends. The CDR3 is 14 amino acids. The DNA of the CDR3 is TGTGCCAGCAAGAGAAACAGGGTTTCAGGTGAGCAGTTCTTC. It specifies CASKRNRVSGEQFF.

J is TRBJ2-3 and V is TRBV18; tentatively, D is TRBD1 (6 bases). Trimming left V 3 bases short and J 10 bases short, with 11 bases between. CDR3 size: 12 residues. Germline V gene lookup returns CDR1 KGHSH and CDR2 LQKENI. Written as DNA, the CDR3 is TGTGCCAGCTCACCGGACAGCCTGGCGCAGTATTTT. Translating gives CASSPDSLAQYF.

V usage is TRBV27 and J usage is TRBJ1-1; the D is unclear. Trimming left V 0 bases short and J 3 bases short, with 8 bases between. CDR1 is MNHEY, CDR2 SMNVEV, per germline (reference sequence). CDR3 length: 14 residues. CDR3 in amino acids: CASSLSKGYTEAFF. The CDR3 region has the DNA TGTGCCAGCAGTTTATCTAAAGGTTACACTGAAGCTTTCTTT.

CDR3 sequence: CASSMSRLPYEQYF. For the CDR3, the DNA is TGTGCCAGCAGTATGTCTCGCCTCCCCTACGAGCAGTACTTC. The gene calls are TRBV28 and TRBJ2-7; D not certain. Germline V gene lookup returns CDR1 MDHEN and CDR2 SYDVKM. The CDR3 spans 14 residues. The V and J ends lost 5 bases and 2 bases respectively, with 13 bases between them.

The chain joins TRBV19 to TRBJ2-7; 12 nucleotides agree with TRBD1. Germline V lookup: CDR1 LNHDA, CDR2 SQIVND (reference sequence). CDR3 length: 16 amino acids. Losses at the gene ends were 5 bases for V and 9 bases for J; bases not matched to a gene: 14. As DNA, the CDR3 is TGTGCCAGTAGTTTCGAAGCGGGACAGGGGGCTTCTGTGCAGTACTTC. It encodes CASSFEAGQGASVQYF.

The chain uses TRBV7-6 and TRBJ1-3, with D perhaps TRBD1 (5 bases). This CDR3 has 18 residues. V shed 1 base and J shed 0 bases, with 16 bases lying between them. The germline V gene has CDR1 SGHVS and CDR2 FNYEAQ. Written as DNA, the CDR3 is TGTGCCAGCAGCTTAGATAGGGGAGGATTAAGCTCTGGAAACACCATATATTTT. Protein product: CASSLDRGGLSSGNTIYF.

The chain carries TRBV5-1 and TRBJ1-2; D is undetermined. CDR1 and CDR2 from the germline V gene are SGHRS and YFSETQ. V lost 3 bases and J lost 8, with 14 bases in between. This CDR3 comprises 13 residues. As DNA, the CDR3 is TGCGCCAGCAGCTATACACAGATGGGAGGCTACACCTTC. Amino acids: CASSYTQMGGYTF.

V usage is TRBV6-2 or TRBV6-3 and J usage is TRBJ1-6; D is unresolved. Germline lookup yields CDR1 MNHEY and CDR2 SVGEGT. CDR3 length: 13 amino acids. Trimming removed 1 base at V and 7 bases at J, with 5 bases between. The CDR3 DNA sequence: TGTGCCAGCAGTTACTTCGGGAATTCACCCCTCCACTTT. Amino acids: CASSYFGNSPLHF.

Only one count was recorded for this clone. V and J are TRBV11-2 and TRBJ2-5, with D possibly TRBD2 on 5 matching bases. Between the trimmed V and J ends, which lost 2 bases and 4 bases, there was a span of 14 bases. This CDR3 has 15 residues. Looked up from germline, CDR1 is SGHAT and CDR2 is FQNNGV. The CDR3 region is CASSLKSGLGETQYF. The CDR3 DNA sequence: TGTGCCAGCAGCTTAAAGTCGGGGTTGGGAGAGACCCAGTACTTC.

The gene calls are TRBV15 and TRBJ1-1, with D possibly TRBD1 on 5 matching bases. V was cut by 2 bases and J by 8 bases, with 12 bases left in between. Germline V gives CDR1 LNHNV, CDR2 YYDKDF (reference sequence). This CDR3 spans 13 amino acids. Here the CDR3 reads CATSRQGGKEAFF. The CDR3 coding sequence is TGTGCCACCAGCAGACAGGGTGGGAAGGAAGCTTTCTTT.